This T cell receptor (beta chain) was obtained from a study of shared clonotypes between healthy human individuals. Across the study: Two female and a few male donors aged 18 to 49 were enrolled.

Sequencing used immunoSEQ multiplex PCR; TCRdb keeps in-frame clones, though not all of them. The data hold more than 2 million clones, with about 93% observed a single time. Study-level results: A generally larger estimated richness was seen in naive subsets than in memory subsets.

V was clipped by 4 bases and J by 2 bases, with 12 bases between them. The CDR3 consists of 15 residues. In germline, CDR1 is LNHDA, CDR2 SQIVND (reference sequence). Terminally differentiated effector memory CD45RA+ cells were excluded by CCR7 positive selection of CD45RO-negative cells. As to this clone: Its antigen remains unknown.

The TCR was taken from a man younger than 30 in good health. Some clones in this sample may be carry-over from other donors' samples. The rearrangement links TRBV19 to TRBJ1-5, with D unresolved. The sample was naive CD8+ T cells from PBMCs. CDR3 region: CASSTEGGRNQPQHF. The CDR3, as DNA: TGTGCCAGTAGTACCGAAGGTGGGCGCAATCAGCCCCAGCATTTT.